The 26 T cell receptor beta chains listed next were all sequenced from one sample in a study of shared clonotypes between healthy human individuals. Profiled with immunoSEQ multiplex PCR; TCRdb holds only in-frame clones, not every one. Among around 2.5 million clones listed, approximately 93% were seen once. Material: naive CD4+ T cells from PBMCs. Subset here: CD45RA+ positively selected. These receptor sequences come from a man younger than 35 in good health. Some clones in this sample may be carry-over from other donors' samples.

The chain joins TRBV4-1 to TRBJ2-2, with D unclear. This CDR3 is 19 amino acids long. Germline-derived CDR1 and CDR2 are MGHRA and YSYEKL. Trimming shortened V by 4 bases and J by 0 bases, and 21 bases separated the two germline ends. DNA for the CDR3: TGCGCCAGCAGCCCTCTGCGCCTTAATTTTATCGCGAACACCGGGGAGCTGTTTTTT. Encoded protein: CASSPLRLNFIANTGELFF.

This chain links TRBV7-6 with TRBJ2-5, with TRBD1 matching 9 bases. The CDR3 consists of 15 residues. The V segment lost 5 bases and the J segment 0 bases; nucleotides outside the gene matches: 4. Germline CDR1 is SGHVS and CDR2 is FNYEAQ. The CDR3 DNA reads as TGTGCCAGCAGCCCGGGACAGGGAAACCAAGAGACCCAGTACTTC. Protein product: CASSPGQGNQETQYF.

The V gene is TRBV6-6, the J gene TRBJ2-5, with TRBD2 matching 7 bases. With V trimmed by 5 bases and J by 4 bases, 4 bases remained unmatched. The CDR3 has 13 amino acids. Germline CDR1 MNHNY, CDR2 SVGAGI (reference sequence). CDR3 sequence (DNA): TGTGCCAGCAGTCCCCGGGGGGTAGAGACCCAGTACTTC. The encoded protein is CASSPRGVETQYF.

V gene TRBV27 combines with J gene TRBJ2-7; possibly TRBD2 for D (6 bases). Trimming took 8 bases from V and 6 from J, leaving 11 bases between them. This CDR3 contains 11 residues. Germline CDR1 reads MNHEY; CDR2 reads SMNVEV (reference sequence). The CDR3 nucleotides are TGTGCCAGCCGGTGGGGGGTCGAGCAGTACTTC. It is translated as CASRWGVEQYF.

This chain links TRBV6-1 with TRBJ1-5, with 8 bases lining up with TRBD1. CDR3 length: 15 amino acids. J was trimmed by 5 bases and V by 5 bases; bases with no gene match: 8. Per germline, CDR1 MNHNS and CDR2 SASEGT. CDR3 sequence: CASSPGQDIYQPQHF. In DNA form, the CDR3 reads TGTGCCAGCAGTCCGGGACAGGACATATATCAGCCCCAGCATTTT.

Concerning this clone: At the DNA level, this CDR3 is encoded by other sequences in the same sample as well. The rearrangement uses TRBV7-2 and TRBJ1-5; D is uncertain. The V end was cut by 1 base, the J end by 5 bases, with 6 bases between. Germline CDR1 SGHTA, CDR2 FQGNSA. The length of the CDR3 is 13 residues. As DNA, the CDR3 is TGTGCCAGCAGCTTAGACGGGTATCAGCCCCAGCATTTT. Its protein is CASSLDGYQPQHF.

This chain connects TRBV6-1 to TRBJ1-5, with unresolved D. The V gene lost 0 bases and the J gene lost 0 bases, with 6 bases spanning the gap. Per the germline V gene, CDR1 is MNHNS and CDR2 is SASEGT. This CDR3 comprises 15 residues. The CDR3 nucleotides are TGTGCCAGCAGTGAAGCGTTTCCTAGCAATCAGCCCCAGCATTTT. Translating gives CASSEAFPSNQPQHF.

In regard to this clone: The same CDR3 also results from other DNA sequences found in this sample. The chain is built from TRBV5-1 and TRBJ2-3; no clear D. Per germline, CDR1 SGHRS and CDR2 YFSETQ. V was pared by 2 bases and J by 4 bases, with 8 bases between. The CDR3 is made up of 13 amino acids. The CDR3 sequence is CASSLLESDTQYF. CDR3 sequence (DNA): TGCGCCAGCAGCTTACTTGAGTCAGATACGCAGTATTTT.

The chain uses TRBV7-2 and TRBJ2-1; 12 bases align to TRBD2. The CDR3 is made up of 15 amino acids. V was pared by 5 bases and J by 12 bases, with 11 bases of the junction left unmatched. Germline CDR1 reads SGHTA; CDR2 reads FQGNSA. As DNA, the CDR3 is TGTGCCAGCAGCGCCCTAGCGGGAGGGTTGGTCGGGCAGTTCTTC. The encoded protein is CASSALAGGLVGQFF.

This sequence joins TRBV28 and TRBJ2-5, with unresolved D. This CDR3 spans 13 amino acids. V was trimmed by 5 bases and J by 5 bases, leaving 12 bases between them. The germline gives CDR1 MDHEN, CDR2 SYDVKM. The CDR3 region is CASSGPSVETQYF. DNA of the CDR3: TGTGCCAGCAGTGGCCCGTCGGTGGAGACCCAGTACTTC.

V and J are TRBV28 and TRBJ2-5; the D gene is possibly TRBD1 (5 bases). Trimming stripped 9 bases from V and 2 bases from J, with 10 bases between. Germline values: CDR1 MDHEN, CDR2 SYDVKM. The CDR3 sequence is 12 residues long. CDR3 DNA: TGTGCCAGTGATGACAGACAAGAGACCCAGTACTTC. Protein product: CASDDRQETQYF. Full variable domain (missing parts from reference TRBV28 and TRBJ2-5): DVKVTQSSRYLVKRTGEKVFLECVQDMDHENMFWYRQDPGLGLRLIYFSYDVKMKEKGDIPEGYSVSREKKERFSLILESASTNQTSMYLCASDDRQETQYFGPGTRLLVL.

The chain uses TRBV4-1 and TRBJ2-2; 8 bases agree with TRBD2. Germline CDR1 reads MGHRA; CDR2 reads YSYEKL. V was clipped by 3 bases and J by 1 base; unmatched bases: 7. CDR3 length: 17 residues. The DNA for the CDR3 is TGCGCCAGCAGCCAGGGTACAGCGGGGGTGAACACCGGGGAGCTGTTTTTT. Encoded protein: CASSQGTAGVNTGELFF.

This clone was recorded only once. This chain uses TRBV7-9 with TRBJ1-1; TRBD1 is a possible D gene (6 bases). The germline V and J ends were trimmed by 2 bases and 10 bases, with 26 bases remaining between them. The V gene's germline CDR1 is SEHNR and CDR2 FQNEAQ (reference sequence). The CDR3 covers 17 residues. The CDR3 coding sequence is TGTGCCAGCAGCTTAAAAGGCATCGGGACACCGGCTCGAGGAGCTTTCTTT. It specifies CASSLKGIGTPARGAFF.

The chain is built from TRBV19 and TRBJ1-4; no clear D gene. CDR1 is LNHDA, CDR2 SQIVND, per germline (reference sequence). This CDR3 is 14 amino acids long. V dropped 3 bases and J dropped 4 bases, with 9 bases sitting between them. CDR3 amino acids: CASSIWGNNEKLFF. CDR3 sequence (DNA): TGTGCCAGTAGTATTTGGGGAAATAATGAAAAACTGTTTTTT.

This clone was counted once. The chain has TRBV2 and TRBJ2-7; 12 nucleotides align to TRBD2. Losses at the gene ends were 5 bases for V and 0 bases for J; bases not matched to a gene: 2. This CDR3 region has 15 residues. Germline values: CDR1 SNHLY, CDR2 FYNNEI. CDR3 DNA: TGTGCCAGCAGTCTACTAGCGGGGGGCTCCTACGAGCAGTACTTC. Protein product: CASSLLAGGSYEQYF.

This clone turned up a few times. Additional DNA sequences in this sample encode the identical CDR3. J is TRBJ2-5 and V is TRBV28, with 7 bases that match TRBD2. V shed 6 bases and J 5 bases; nucleotides not matched to a gene: 6. The CDR3 runs 13 residues. The germline V gene encodes CDR1 MDHEN and CDR2 SYDVKM. The CDR3 loop is CASRSAGRETQYF. DNA of the CDR3: TGTGCCAGCAGATCAGCGGGAAGGGAGACCCAGTACTTC.

The chain carries TRBV2 and TRBJ2-2; TRBD2 aligns across 13 bases. In germline, CDR1 is SNHLY, CDR2 FYNNEI. Trimming cost V 7 bases and J 5 bases; bases outside gene matches: 4. The CDR3 runs to 15 residues. In DNA form, the CDR3 reads TGTGCCAGCATAAGGACTAGCGGGAGTACCGGGGAGCTGTTTTTT. Its protein product is CASIRTSGSTGELFF.

This clone occurred once. The same CDR3 can be traced to other DNA sequences in this sample. The chain joins TRBV9 to TRBJ2-5; the D is unclear. CDR3 size: 14 residues. V lost 0 bases to trimming and J lost 2 bases, with 8 bases between them. Per germline, CDR1 SGDLS and CDR2 YYNGEE. The CDR3 region has the DNA TGTGCCAGCAGCGTAGGATCGAGTCAAGAGACCCAGTACTTC. Protein product: CASSVGSSQETQYF.

This chain links TRBV11-2 with TRBJ2-7; D gene unclear. The CDR3 is made up of 16 amino acids. Deletions cut 0 bases from V and 2 bases from J, with 14 bases between. CDR1 and CDR2 from the germline V gene are SGHAT and FQNNGV. CDR3 protein: CASSLDPRGIAYEQYF. The CDR3 nucleotides are TGTGCCAGCAGCTTAGATCCTCGAGGTATTGCCTACGAGCAGTACTTC.

This clone has only a few counts. Other DNA sequences in this specimen translate into the identical CDR3. The V and J genes are TRBV18 and TRBJ1-1; perhaps TRBD1 as D (6 bases). Germline V gives CDR1 KGHSH, CDR2 LQKENI. V was shortened by 4 bases and J by 1 base, with 10 bases between the two germline ends. The CDR3 sequence is 14 residues long. CDR3 region: CASSRQGRNTEAFF. The CDR3 DNA is TGTGCCAGCTCACGGCAGGGGCGGAACACTGAAGCTTTCTTT. The full variable domain, in which reference TRBV18 and TRBJ1-1 provide the parts outside the CDR3, is NAGVMQNPRHLVRRRGQEARLRCSPMKGHSHVYWYRQLPEEGLKFMVYLQKENIIDESGMPKERFSAEFPKEGPSILRIQQVVRGDSAAYFCASSRQGRNTEAFFGQGTRLTVV.

The chain uses TRBV15 and TRBJ1-1; tentatively, D is TRBD1 (6 bases). CDR3 length: 15 residues. Between the trimmed V and J ends, which lost 0 bases and 4 bases, there was a span of 12 bases. CDR1 is LNHNV, CDR2 YYDKDF, per germline (reference sequence). CDR3 residues: CATSRDRGSRTEAFF. The CDR3 DNA sequence: TGTGCCACCAGCAGAGATAGGGGGAGTCGCACTGAAGCTTTCTTT.

J is TRBJ2-2 and V is TRBV7-9; 9 positions match TRBD1. The germline V gene encodes CDR1 SEHNR and CDR2 FQNEAQ (reference sequence). The CDR3 totals 18 residues. V shed 5 bases, J shed 3 bases, and the junction held 13 bases outside the gene matches. CDR3 region: CASSLGQGPRAHTGELFF. CDR3 DNA sequence: TGTGCCAGCAGCCTAGGACAGGGGCCGAGGGCACACACCGGGGAGCTGTTTTTT.

The rearrangement joins TRBV7-2 to TRBJ2-3; 9 bases are a match to TRBD2. The CDR3 spans 16 residues. The V gene's germline CDR1 is SGHTA and CDR2 FQGNSA. The V gene end was trimmed by 6 bases and the J gene end by 6 bases; junction bases not matched to a gene: 13. CDR3 loop: CASRSGLAGVGDTQYF. CDR3 DNA: TGTGCCAGCAGGTCCGGGTTAGCGGGAGTTGGGGATACGCAGTATTTT.

The V and J genes are TRBV6-6 and TRBJ2-4, with TRBD1 as a possible D gene (7 bases). Germline V gene lookup returns CDR1 MNHNY and CDR2 SVGAGI (reference sequence). The V end lost 5 bases, the J end lost 8 bases, and 19 bases lay between the germline ends. There are 15 residues in the CDR3. The CDR3 DNA is TGTGCCAGCAGTAACGCGGGACAGCCTGGGGACATTCAGTACTTC. This encodes CASSNAGQPGDIQYF.

The chain recombines TRBV19 with TRBJ2-5; no firm D call. CDR3 size: 10 residues. Germline CDR1 reads LNHDA; CDR2 reads SQIVND (reference sequence). CDR3 residues: CELLQETQYF. DNA for the CDR3: TGTGAGCTCCTCCAAGAGACCCAGTACTTC. The variable domain in full, completed from reference TRBV19 and TRBJ2-5, reads DGGITQSPKYLFRKEGQNVTLSCEQNLNHDAMYWYRQDPGQGLRLIYYSQIVNDFQKGDIAEGYSVSREKKESFPLTVTSAQKNPTAFYLCELLQETQYFGPGTRLLVL.

The J gene is TRBJ2-7, the V gene TRBV5-1; TRBD1 aligns across 9 bases. CDR1 is SGHRS and CDR2 is YFSETQ in the germline V gene. This CDR3 comprises 15 residues. V gave up 3 bases and J gave up 3 bases; unmatched junction bases: 7. The CDR3 protein is CASSSQGALYYEQYF. CDR3 DNA: TGCGCCAGCAGCTCACAGGGGGCATTGTACTACGAGCAGTACTTC.